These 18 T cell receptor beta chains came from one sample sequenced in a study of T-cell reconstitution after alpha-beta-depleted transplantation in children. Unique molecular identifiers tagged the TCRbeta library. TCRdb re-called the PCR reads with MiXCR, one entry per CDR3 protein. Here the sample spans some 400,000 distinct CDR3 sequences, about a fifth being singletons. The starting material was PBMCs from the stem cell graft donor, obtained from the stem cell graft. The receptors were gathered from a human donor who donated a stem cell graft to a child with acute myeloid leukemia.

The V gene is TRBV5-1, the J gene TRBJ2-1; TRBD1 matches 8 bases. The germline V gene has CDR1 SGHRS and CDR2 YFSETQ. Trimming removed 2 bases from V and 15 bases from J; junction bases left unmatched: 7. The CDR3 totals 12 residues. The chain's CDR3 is CASSFTGDRLFF. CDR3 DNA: TGCGCCAGCAGCTTTACCGGGGACAGGCTGTTCTTC.

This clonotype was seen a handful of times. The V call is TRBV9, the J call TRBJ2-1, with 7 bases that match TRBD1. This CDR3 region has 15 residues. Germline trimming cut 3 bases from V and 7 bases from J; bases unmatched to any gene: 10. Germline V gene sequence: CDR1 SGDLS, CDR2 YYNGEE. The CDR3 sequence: CASSARQGGYNEQFF. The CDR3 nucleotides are TGTGCCAGCAGCGCTAGACAGGGCGGGTATAATGAGCAGTTCTTC.

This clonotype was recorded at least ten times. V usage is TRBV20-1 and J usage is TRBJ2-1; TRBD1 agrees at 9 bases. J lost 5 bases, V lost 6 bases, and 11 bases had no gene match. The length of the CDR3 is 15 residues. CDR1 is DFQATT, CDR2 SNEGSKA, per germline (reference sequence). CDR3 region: CSAQGGDRVDNEQFF. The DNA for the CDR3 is TGCAGTGCACAAGGGGGGGACAGGGTTGACAATGAGCAGTTCTTC.

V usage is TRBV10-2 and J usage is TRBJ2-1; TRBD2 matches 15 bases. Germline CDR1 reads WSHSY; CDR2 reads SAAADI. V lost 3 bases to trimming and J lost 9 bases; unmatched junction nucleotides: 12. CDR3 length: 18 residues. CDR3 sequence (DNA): TGCGCCAGCAGTGATTACCTCAGGACTAGCGGGAGGGTAGGTGAGCAGTTCTTC. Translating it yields CASSDYLRTSGRVGEQFF.

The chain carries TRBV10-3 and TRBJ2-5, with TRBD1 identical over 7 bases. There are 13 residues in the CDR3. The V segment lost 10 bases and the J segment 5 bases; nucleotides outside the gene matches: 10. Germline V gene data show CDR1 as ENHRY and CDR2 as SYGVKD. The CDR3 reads CATAGGIQETQYF. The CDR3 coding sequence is TGTGCCACCGCAGGGGGAATCCAGGAGACCCAGTACTTC.

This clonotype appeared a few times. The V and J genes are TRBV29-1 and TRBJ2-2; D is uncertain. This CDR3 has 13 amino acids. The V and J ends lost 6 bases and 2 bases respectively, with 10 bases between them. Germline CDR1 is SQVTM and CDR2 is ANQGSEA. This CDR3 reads CSVRLRNTGELFF. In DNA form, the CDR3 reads TGCAGCGTGAGACTCCGAAACACCGGGGAGCTGTTTTTT.

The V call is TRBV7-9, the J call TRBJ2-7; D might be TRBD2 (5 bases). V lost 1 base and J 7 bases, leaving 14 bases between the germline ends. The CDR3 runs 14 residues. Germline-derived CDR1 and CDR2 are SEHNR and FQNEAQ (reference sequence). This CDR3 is CASSLGARTGEQYF. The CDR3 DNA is TGTGCCAGCAGCTTAGGCGCCAGGACTGGAGAGCAGTACTTC.

CDR3 loop: CATRAGGKSPNNEQFF. The CDR3 DNA reads as TGCGCCACCAGAGCAGGGGGCAAAAGCCCTAATAATGAGCAGTTCTTC. The chain employs TRBV4-1 and TRBJ2-1; 8 bases are shared with TRBD1. Germline V gives CDR1 MGHRA, CDR2 YSYEKL. The CDR3 is 16 amino acids. V shed 10 bases and J 7 bases; nucleotides not matched to a gene: 18.

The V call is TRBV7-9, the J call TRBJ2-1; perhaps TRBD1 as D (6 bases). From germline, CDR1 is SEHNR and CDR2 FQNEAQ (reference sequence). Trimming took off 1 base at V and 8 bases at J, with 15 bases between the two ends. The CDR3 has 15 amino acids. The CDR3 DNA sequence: TGTGCCAGCAGCTTAGGTTCCTCAGGGGTTGATGAGCAGTTCTTC. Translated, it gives CASSLGSSGVDEQFF.

Here the CDR3 DNA reads TGTGCCAGCAGCCAAATGGACCCCTCCTACAATGAGCAGTTCTTC. Residues: CASSQMDPSYNEQFF. The chain has TRBV3-1 and TRBJ2-1; unclear D gene. The V gene lost 2 bases and the J gene lost 0 bases, with 8 bases spanning the gap. This CDR3 is 15 amino acids long. The germline CDR1 and CDR2 sequences are LGHDT and YNNKEL (reference sequence).

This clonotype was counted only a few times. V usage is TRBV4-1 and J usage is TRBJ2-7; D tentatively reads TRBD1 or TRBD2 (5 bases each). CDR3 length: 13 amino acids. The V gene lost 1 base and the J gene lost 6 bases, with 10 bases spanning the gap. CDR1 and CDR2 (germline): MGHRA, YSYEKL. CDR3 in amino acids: CASSQGPGTEQYF. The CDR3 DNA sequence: TGCGCCAGCAGCCAAGGTCCAGGGACCGAGCAGTACTTC.

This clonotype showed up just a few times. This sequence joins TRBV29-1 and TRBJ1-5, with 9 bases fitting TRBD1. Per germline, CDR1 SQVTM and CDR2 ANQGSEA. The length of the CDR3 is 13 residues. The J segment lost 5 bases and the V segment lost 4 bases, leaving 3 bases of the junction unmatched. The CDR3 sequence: CSVGWTGDQPQHF. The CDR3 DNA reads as TGCAGCGTTGGATGGACAGGGGATCAGCCCCAGCATTTT.

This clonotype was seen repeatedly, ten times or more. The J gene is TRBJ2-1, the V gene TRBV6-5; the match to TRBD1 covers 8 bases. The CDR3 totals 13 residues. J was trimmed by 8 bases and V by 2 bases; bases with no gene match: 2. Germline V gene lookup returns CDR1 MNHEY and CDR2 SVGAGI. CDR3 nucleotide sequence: TGTGCCAGCAGTTACGACAGGGGCTATGAGCAGTTCTTC. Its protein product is CASSYDRGYEQFF.

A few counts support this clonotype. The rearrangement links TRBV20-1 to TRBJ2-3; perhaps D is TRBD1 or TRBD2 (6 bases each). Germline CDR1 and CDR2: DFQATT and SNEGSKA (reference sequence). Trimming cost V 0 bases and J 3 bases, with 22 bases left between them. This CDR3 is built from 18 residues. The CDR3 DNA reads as TGCAGTGCTAGAGATTGGCCCGGAGGGGGAGGTTATACAGATACGCAGTATTTT. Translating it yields CSARDWPGGGGYTDTQYF.

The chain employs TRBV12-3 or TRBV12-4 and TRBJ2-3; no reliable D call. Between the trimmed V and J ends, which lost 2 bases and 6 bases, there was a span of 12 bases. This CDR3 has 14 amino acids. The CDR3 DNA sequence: TGTGCCAGCAGTTTAACCAGCGCCACGGATACGCAGTATTTT. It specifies CASSLTSATDTQYF.

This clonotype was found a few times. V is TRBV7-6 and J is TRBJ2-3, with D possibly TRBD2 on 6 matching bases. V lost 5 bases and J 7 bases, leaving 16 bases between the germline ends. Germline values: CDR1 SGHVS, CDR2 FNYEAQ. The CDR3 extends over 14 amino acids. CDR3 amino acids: CASSDRLGGNTQYF. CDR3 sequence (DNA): TGTGCCAGCAGCGACCGACTAGGTGGAAATACGCAGTATTTT.

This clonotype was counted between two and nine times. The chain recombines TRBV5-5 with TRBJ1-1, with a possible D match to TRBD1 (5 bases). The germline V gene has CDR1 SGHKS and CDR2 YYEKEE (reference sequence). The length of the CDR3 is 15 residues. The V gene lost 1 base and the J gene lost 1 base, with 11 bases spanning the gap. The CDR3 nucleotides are TGTGCCAGCAGCTTGCTTTCCGACAGGAACACTGAAGCTTTCTTT. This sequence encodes CASSLLSDRNTEAFF.

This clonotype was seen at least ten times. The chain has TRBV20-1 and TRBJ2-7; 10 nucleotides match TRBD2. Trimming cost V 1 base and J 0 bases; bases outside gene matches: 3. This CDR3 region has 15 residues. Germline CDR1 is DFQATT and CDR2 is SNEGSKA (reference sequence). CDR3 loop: CSARVWTSGSYEQYF. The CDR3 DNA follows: TGCAGTGCTAGAGTCTGGACTAGCGGCTCCTACGAGCAGTACTTC.